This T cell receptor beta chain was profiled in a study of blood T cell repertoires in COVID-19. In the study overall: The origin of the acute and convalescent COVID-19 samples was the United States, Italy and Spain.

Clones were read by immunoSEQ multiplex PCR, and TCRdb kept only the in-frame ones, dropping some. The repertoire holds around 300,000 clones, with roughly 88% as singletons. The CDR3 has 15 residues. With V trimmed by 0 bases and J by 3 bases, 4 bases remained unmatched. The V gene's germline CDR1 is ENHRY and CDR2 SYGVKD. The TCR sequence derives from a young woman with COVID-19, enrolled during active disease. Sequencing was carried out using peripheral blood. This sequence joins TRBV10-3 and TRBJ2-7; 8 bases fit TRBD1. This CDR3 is CAISESDRGVYEQYF. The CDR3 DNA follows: TGTGCCATCAGTGAGTCCGACAGGGGAGTCTACGAGCAGTACTTC.